Described below is a single TCR beta chain sequence and its context. There are 15 residues in the CDR3. Germline CDR1 reads SGHAT; CDR2 reads FQNNGV. V lost 1 base and J 0 bases, leaving 10 bases between the germline ends. TCRdb called the RT-PCR reads again in MiXCR, with one record for every CDR3 protein. The sample shows about 300,000 distinct CDR3 sequences, around a fifth of them seen only once. These data are taken from a study of response to subunit inactivated influenza vaccine. The sequencing here drew on PBMCs from blood, taken approximately 20 months after vaccination. The receptor was derived from a man between 50 and 69 years old who received an inactivated influenza vaccine. The gene calls are TRBV11-2 and TRBJ2-7; tentatively, D is TRBD2 (5 bases). CDR3 nucleotide sequence: TGTGCCAGCAGCTTAGTCCGGGGATCCTCCTACGAGCAGTACTTC. The encoded protein is CASSLVRGSSYEQYF. Supplemented by reference TRBV11-2 and TRBJ2-7, the full variable domain reads EAGVAQSPRYKIIEKRQSVAFWCNPISGHATLYWYQQILGQGPKLLIQFQNNGVVDDSQLPKDRFSAERLKGVDSTLKIQPAKLEDSAVYLCASSLVRGSSYEQYFGPGTRLTVT.